This T cell receptor (beta chain) derives from a study of shared clonotypes between healthy human individuals. The CDR3 has 15 amino acids. Trimming at V came to 3 bases and at J to 8 bases, leaving 7 bases not matched to a gene. Per the germline V gene, CDR1 is SGDLS and CDR2 is YYNGEE. Naive CD8 cells, CD45RO-negative and positively selected for CCR7, excluded terminally differentiated effector memory CD45RA+ cells. This table comes from immunoSEQ multiplex PCR, and its TCRdb copy is limited to in-frame clones, with some not included. The sample holds some 2.1 million clones, over 85% seen once. The material sequenced was naive CD8+ T cells sorted from blood. The TCR was taken from a man aged 18 to 35 in good health. The J gene is TRBJ2-1, the V gene TRBV9; 11 bases are a match to TRBD2. The DNA of the CDR3 is TGTGCCAGCAGCGACGGGGGACTAGCGGTCCATGAGCAGTTCTTC. Translated: CASSDGGLAVHEQFF.